The 8 T cell receptor beta chains below come from one sample, sequenced in a study of blood T cell repertoires in COVID-19. The protocol was immunoSEQ multiplex PCR, while the TCRdb copy is restricted to in-frame clones and leaves out a portion. The repertoire includes about 140,000 clones, 80% to 90% of them detected once, and approximately 11% sits in the top ten. Sequenced material: peripheral blood. These receptors all stem from a woman of 80 years or more with acute or convalescent COVID-19.

The chain carries TRBV5-1 and TRBJ1-2; a possible D gene is TRBD1 (6 bases). The ends were cut back, 2 bases at V and 8 bases at J, with 22 bases in the middle. The V gene's germline CDR1 is SGHRS and CDR2 YFSETQ. The length of the CDR3 is 16 residues. The CDR3 is CASSLQPEFLQGGYTF. CDR3 DNA sequence: TGCGCCAGCAGCTTACAACCTGAGTTTTTACAGGGAGGCTACACCTTC.

The chain employs TRBV13 and TRBJ2-7; 8 nucleotides agree with TRBD1. J lost 3 bases, V lost 8 bases, and 6 bases had no gene match. The CDR3 contains 13 residues. The germline gives CDR1 PRHDT, CDR2 FYEKMQ (reference sequence). The CDR3 region has the DNA TGTGCCAGCTCCCCCGGGACAGGCTACGAGCAGTACTTC. This encodes CASSPGTGYEQYF.

This chain links TRBV5-1 with TRBJ2-5; the D is unclear. This CDR3 has 14 amino acids. V shed 0 bases and J shed 5 bases, with 11 bases lying between them. CDR1 is SGHRS, CDR2 YFSETQ, per germline. As DNA, the CDR3 is TGCGCCAGCAGCTTGGTTGGGTGGGCGGAGACCCAGTACTTC. Protein product: CASSLVGWAETQYF.

V and J are TRBV13 and TRBJ1-6; 9 bases align to TRBD1. Germline V lookup: CDR1 PRHDT, CDR2 FYEKMQ (reference sequence). Losses at the gene ends were 5 bases for V and 9 bases for J; bases not matched to a gene: 5. The CDR3 has 14 residues. The CDR3 loop is CASSLTGQGSPLHF. CDR3 nucleotides: TGTGCCAGCAGCCTGACGGGACAGGGTTCACCCCTCCACTTT.

This chain uses TRBV10-2 with TRBJ2-3; 11 nucleotides line up with TRBD2. The CDR3 runs to 17 residues. CDR1 is WSHSY, CDR2 SAAADI, per germline. V was pared by 4 bases and J by 2 bases, with 8 bases of the junction left unmatched. CDR3 region: CASSGYLLAGDTDTQYF. For the CDR3, the DNA is TGCGCCAGCAGTGGCTATCTACTAGCGGGGGACACAGATACGCAGTATTTT.

The V call is TRBV5-1, the J call TRBJ1-1; D is undetermined. The CDR3 contains 13 residues. Per the germline V gene, CDR1 is SGHRS and CDR2 is YFSETQ. V dropped 0 bases and J dropped 4 bases, with 7 bases sitting between them. The CDR3 DNA reads TGCGCCAGCAGCTTGGACAGCAGCACTGAAGCTTTCTTT. It translates to CASSLDSSTEAFF.

The J gene is TRBJ2-1, the V gene TRBV9; TRBD1 is a possible D gene (6 bases). V was clipped by 4 bases and J by 6 bases, with 14 bases between them. The CDR3 totals 14 residues. CDR1 SGDLS and CDR2 YYNGEE come from the germline V gene. The CDR3 nucleotides are TGTGCCAGCAGCCCCCTGGTGGGGGCCAATGAGCAGTTCTTC. It encodes CASSPLVGANEQFF.

V gene TRBV5-4 combines with J gene TRBJ2-3; tentative D call: TRBD2 (7 bases). CDR3 length equals 15 residues. Between the trimmed V and J ends, which lost 2 bases and 1 base, there was a span of 11 bases. Germline loops: CDR1 SGHNT, CDR2 YYREEE (reference sequence). The CDR3 region is CASSFRGAGTDTQYF. The CDR3 coding sequence is TGTGCCAGCAGCTTTCGGGGGGCCGGCACAGATACGCAGTATTTT.